The clone carrying this TCR beta chain came up a few times. These data belong to a study of CD8+ T cells in alopecia areata. With 2 bases clipped from V and 5 bases from J, the junction kept 7 bases outside the gene matches. CDR3 length: 16 residues. Looked up from germline, CDR1 is MNHNY and CDR2 is SVGAGI (reference sequence). Following extraction, RNA underwent reverse transcription to cDNA, which served as the sequencing template. TCRdb's table, derived via immunoSEQ multiplex PCR, lists solely in-frame clones and lacks some. The table shows 85,000 to 95,000 clones, with just over 70% occurring only once. Treatment specified: oral pan-JAK inhibitor, 5-10 mg twice daily.

The sequencing here drew on CD8+ T cells sorted from blood, taken at approximately week 42, from a patient treated with tofacitinib. V usage is TRBV6-6 and J usage is TRBJ2-1; TRBD1 aligns across 9 bases. The source of this sequence is a human donor with alopecia areata. DNA for the CDR3: TGTGCCAGCAGTTACGGGACAGGGAGAGGACACAATGAGCAGTTCTTC. It encodes CASSYGTGRGHNEQFF.